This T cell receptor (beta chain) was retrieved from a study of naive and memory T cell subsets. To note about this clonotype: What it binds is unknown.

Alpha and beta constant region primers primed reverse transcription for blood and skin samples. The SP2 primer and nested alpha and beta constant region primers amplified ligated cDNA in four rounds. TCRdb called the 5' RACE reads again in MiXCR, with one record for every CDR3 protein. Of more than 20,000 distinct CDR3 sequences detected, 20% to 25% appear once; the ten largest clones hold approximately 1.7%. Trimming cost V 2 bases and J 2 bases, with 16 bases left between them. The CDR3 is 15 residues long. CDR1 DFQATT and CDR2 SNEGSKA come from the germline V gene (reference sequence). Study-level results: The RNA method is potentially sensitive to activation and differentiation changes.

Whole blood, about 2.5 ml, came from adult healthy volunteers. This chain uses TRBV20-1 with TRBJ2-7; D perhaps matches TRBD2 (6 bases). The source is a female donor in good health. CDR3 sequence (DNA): TGCAGTGCTAGACCATGGGGGACTGGAGCCTACGAGCAGTACTTC. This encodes CSARPWGTGAYEQYF.